These T cell receptor beta chains were read from a single sample in a study of PD-1 blockade in classical Hodgkin lymphoma. Profiling relied on immunoSEQ multiplex PCR, and the TCRdb table lists in-frame clones only, not all of them. The sample gives under 6,000 clones, 75% to 90% of which show up once; approximately 15% is in the top ten. What was sequenced was CD8+ T cells from blood. These receptors were collected from a human donor with classical Hodgkin lymphoma. Both conserved end residues are part of each CDR3. A D gene is named only where the DNA matches it firmly. Clone size is not always given. Where it is, it says once, few, many or a class for expanded clones.

j_call clone_size d_call v_call cdr3_nt cdr3_aa
TRBJ2-1 . TRBD1 TRBV14 TGTGCCAGCAGCCCTATGTCCGTGCGACAGGGGTTTCGGAATGAGCAGTTCTTC CASSPMSVRQGFRNEQFF
TRBJ2-1 . . TRBV6-4 TGTGCCAGCACCGGGACTCTCGGATACAAATACAATGAGCAGTTCTTC CASTGTLGYKYNEQFF
TRBJ1-2 . TRBD1 TRBV27 TGTGCCAGCAGTTTCCGCAGGGGGCCTAACTATGGCTACACCTTC CASSFRRGPNYGYTF
TRBJ2-7 . . TRBV28 TGTGCCAGCAGTTTATCGCCCTACGAGCAGTACTTC CASSLSPYEQYF
TRBJ2-7 . . TRBV19 TGTGCCAGTAGTATAGGTTTCCAGGGAATCTCCTACGAGCAGTACTTC CASSIGFQGISYEQYF
TRBJ2-3 . . TRBV29-1 TGCAGCGTTGATTGGACGGGCACAGATACGCAGTATTTT CSVDWTGTDTQYF
TRBJ2-3 once TRBD2 TRBV7-9 TGTGCCAGCAGCGGCTGGACTAGCGGTCGCACAGATACGCAGTATTTT CASSGWTSGRTDTQYF
TRBJ2-5 . . TRBV18 TGTGCCAGCTCACCCCCAGGACAGTCGGGGGAGACCCAGTACTTC CASSPPGQSGETQYF
TRBJ1-1 . . TRBV14 TGTGCCAGCAGCCTCGGGAGAAGAACTGAAGCTTTCTTT CASSLGRRTEAFF
TRBJ1-3 . . TRBV7-6 TGTGCCAGCAGCCCCCGGGGGGGCAGAACTCTCTCTGGAAACACCATATATTTT CASSPRGGRTLSGNTIYF
TRBJ2-1 . . TRBV27 TGTGCCAGCACCCCTTTTAGCTCCTACAATGAGCAGTTCTTC CASTPFSSYNEQFF
TRBJ2-2 . TRBD2 TRBV4-3 TGCGCCAGCAGCCAAGATCTCGGGGGGGCCAACACCGGGGAGCTGTTTTTT CASSQDLGGANTGELFF
TRBJ1-5 . . TRBV19 TGTGCCAGTAGTACATCAAGTTCCGGCAATCAGCCCCAGCATTTT CASSTSSSGNQPQHF
TRBJ1-2 . TRBD1 TRBV27 TGTGCCAGCAGTTTATACCCTCCAATCGGACAGGCCAGGTCAAAAGGCTACACCTTC CASSLYPPIGQARSKGYTF
TRBJ2-7 . . TRBV10-2 TGCGCCAGCAGTGACAGGAGTTACGAGCAGTACTTC CASSDRSYEQYF
TRBJ2-1 . . TRBV5-5 TGTGCCAGCAGCTTTAATAGTGGGGCGGCAGGTAGCTCCTACAATGAGCAGTTCTTC CASSFNSGAAGSSYNEQFF
TRBJ2-2 . . TRBV30 TGTGCCTGGAGTGTTTGGACTAACACCGGGGAGCTGTTTTTT CAWSVWTNTGELFF
TRBJ2-3 . . TRBV9 TGTGCCAGCAAAGGACGACAAAGCACAGATACGCAGTATTTT CASKGRQSTDTQYF
TRBJ2-5 . . TRBV4-1 TGCGCCAGCAGCCAAGTGAGGGGTGGGGTTGAGACCCAGTACTTC CASSQVRGGVETQYF
TRBJ2-3 . . TRBV11-3 TGTGCCAGCAGCCCCCTCCAAGTCCGCTACACAGATACGCAGTATTTT CASSPLQVRYTDTQYF
TRBJ2-1 once . TRBV10-2 TGCGCCAGCAGCCTCGGAACTGGAATCTACAATGAGCAGTTCTTC CASSLGTGIYNEQFF
TRBJ1-1 . . TRBV4-3 TGCGCCAGCAGCCAAGATACCCCAGGGATGAACACTGAAGCTTTCTTT CASSQDTPGMNTEAFF
TRBJ2-3 . TRBD2 TRBV6-6 TGTGCCAGCAGGAGACTAGCTTCTAGCACAGATACGCAGTATTTT CASRRLASSTDTQYF
TRBJ2-2 . . TRBV4-3 TGCGCCAGCAGCCAAGTGCCGGTTGCCGGGGAGCTGTTTTTT CASSQVPVAGELFF
TRBJ2-2 . TRBD2 TRBV10-3 TGTGCCATCAGGACTAGCGGGGGGCCAGGGAACACCGGGGAGCTGTTTTTT CAIRTSGGPGNTGELFF
TRBJ2-7 . . TRBV13 TGTGCCAGCAGCTCTCAGGGGCACAACCCCTACGAGCAGTACTTC CASSSQGHNPYEQYF
TRBJ1-1 once . TRBV9 TGTGCCAGCAGCGCGGGGCGAAACACTGAAGCTTTCTTT CASSAGRNTEAFF
TRBJ2-7 . . TRBV28 TGTGCCAGCAGTAACAGAATAGTCTACGAGCAGTACTTC CASSNRIVYEQYF